Listed here are 9 T cell receptor beta chains from one sample, sequenced in a study of cytomegalovirus exposure and HLA in healthy donors. The primer mix had 60 Vbeta and 13 Jbeta primers. The data were produced by immunoSEQ multiplex PCR, yet TCRdb's version contains in-frame clones alone and is incomplete. The sample has 150,000 to 170,000 clones; 65% to 85% are singletons. Sequenced sample: PBMCs. The receptor set was obtained from a man aged 18 to 29 in good health and CMV-seronegative.

This clone has a handful of counts. The chain recombines TRBV10-2 with TRBJ1-3, with D unresolved. Germline CDR1 and CDR2: WSHSY and SAAADI. V was cut by 10 bases and J by 0 bases, with 13 bases left in between. The CDR3 has 14 amino acids. This CDR3 reads CANVTLSSGNTIYF. The CDR3, as DNA: TGCGCCAACGTGACACTGAGCTCTGGAAACACCATATATTTT.

The CDR3 spells CASSIGQGSNEKLFF. The CDR3 bases are TGTGCCAGCAGCATCGGACAGGGCTCTAATGAAAAACTGTTTTTT. The genes are TRBV11-2 and TRBJ1-4, with TRBD1 matching over 8 bases. CDR1 SGHAT and CDR2 FQNNGV come from the germline V gene. With V trimmed by 5 bases and J by 3 bases, 5 bases remained unmatched. The CDR3 loop spans 15 amino acids.

This clone was recorded a few times. V and J are TRBV18 and TRBJ2-7; 10 nucleotides match TRBD2. The ends lost 3 bases at V and 3 bases at J; junction bases unmatched: 2. This CDR3 contains 14 residues. Germline CDR1 KGHSH, CDR2 LQKENI. The chain's CDR3 is CASSPSGGLYEQYV. CDR3 bases: TGTGCCAGCTCACCTAGCGGGGGGCTCTACGAGCAGTACGTC.

The chain employs TRBV6-1 and TRBJ2-3; 8 nucleotides line up with TRBD2. This CDR3 has 13 residues. Germline lookup yields CDR1 MNHNS and CDR2 SASEGT. Trimming at V came to 7 bases and at J to 3 bases, leaving 3 bases not matched to a gene. CDR3 amino acids: CASKRGGTDTQYF. The CDR3 coding sequence is TGTGCCAGCAAACGGGGGGGGACAGATACGCAGTATTTT.

The chain joins TRBV7-9 to TRBJ2-5, with D possibly matching TRBD1 (6 bases). Germline CDR1 reads SEHNR; CDR2 reads FQNEAQ (reference sequence). V was clipped by 3 bases and J by 5 bases, with 16 bases between them. The CDR3 runs 15 residues. CDR3 in DNA: TGTGCCAGCAGCTTTGTGGATGGGACACACGAGACCCAGTACTTC. This codes for CASSFVDGTHETQYF.

The chain uses TRBV19 and TRBJ2-3, with D possibly TRBD2 on 6 matching bases. V was pared by 4 bases and J by 7 bases, with 6 bases between. Germline V gives CDR1 LNHDA, CDR2 SQIVND (reference sequence). There are 11 residues in the CDR3. The CDR3 here is CASSSGNTQYF. The CDR3 nucleotides read TGTGCCAGTAGTAGCGGGAATACGCAGTATTTT.

This sequence joins TRBV6-5 and TRBJ1-4, with a possible D match to TRBD1 (6 bases). Germline-derived CDR1 and CDR2 are MNHEY and SVGAGI. V lost 4 bases and J lost 9, with 15 bases in between. The CDR3 spans 14 residues. CDR3 DNA: TGTGCCAGCAGTTCCTGGACAGAGCCGAAAAAACTGTTTTTT. Amino acids: CASSSWTEPKKLFF.

The V gene is TRBV7-2, the J gene TRBJ1-2; no definite D call. Trimming cost V 1 base and J 7 bases, with 7 bases left between them. The CDR3 totals 12 residues. Germline V lookup: CDR1 SGHTA, CDR2 FQGNSA. CDR3: CASSLERVGYTF. CDR3 DNA: TGTGCCAGCAGCTTAGAACGGGTTGGCTACACCTTC.

J is TRBJ2-3 and V is TRBV27; 13 positions match TRBD2. Trimming cost V 2 bases and J 6 bases; bases outside gene matches: 5. Germline V lookup: CDR1 MNHEY, CDR2 SMNVEV (reference sequence). This CDR3 has 16 residues. CDR3 coding DNA: TGTGCCAGCAGTTTAAGACTAGCGGGGGGTGAGGATACGCAGTATTTT. Protein product: CASSLRLAGGEDTQYF.